Listed here are 28 T cell receptor beta chains from one sample, sequenced in a study of cytomegalovirus exposure and HLA in healthy donors. Using immunoSEQ multiplex PCR, the repertoire was profiled, and TCRdb retains in-frame clones only, with some absent. The data show about 170,000 clones, about nine tenths seen once. Sequenced input: PBMCs. Receptor source: a man aged 18-30 years in good health and CMV-seropositive.

The chain uses TRBV6-1 and TRBJ1-2; no reliable D call. Germline-derived CDR1 and CDR2 are MNHNS and SASEGT. The V gene lost 5 bases and the J gene lost 2 bases, with 12 bases spanning the gap. CDR3 size: 14 residues. CDR3 nucleotides: TGTGCCAGCAGTCCCCTGACGGAGAACTATGGCTACACCTTC. This sequence encodes CASSPLTENYGYTF.

This chain's CDR3 is CSVFRDREQYF. CDR3 DNA sequence: TGCAGCGTTTTCCGGGACAGAGAGCAGTACTTC. The chain links TRBV29-1 to TRBJ2-7; TRBD1 matches 7 bases. Trimming cost V 5 bases and J 7 bases; bases outside gene matches: 5. Germline V gene data show CDR1 as SQVTM and CDR2 as ANQGSEA. The CDR3 length is 11 residues.

The chain carries TRBV4-3 and TRBJ2-2; no clear D gene. The germline CDR1 and CDR2 sequences are LGHNA and YSLEER. Trimming removed 2 bases from V and 4 bases from J, with 8 bases in between. The CDR3 is made up of 14 amino acids. The CDR3 protein is CASSQLIFTGELFF. The CDR3 coding sequence is TGCGCCAGCAGCCAACTAATCTTCACCGGGGAGCTGTTTTTT.

V and J are TRBV6-5 and TRBJ2-5; possibly TRBD2 for D (6 bases). From germline, CDR1 is MNHEY and CDR2 SVGAGI. The CDR3 spans 12 residues. Trimming pared 7 bases from V and 5 bases from J, leaving 11 bases between. CDR3 sequence (DNA): TGTGCCAGCACGACGGGGGACGAGACCCAGTACTTC. It specifies CASTTGDETQYF.

V and J are TRBV9 and TRBJ2-1, with 10 bases fitting TRBD2. CDR3 size: 18 residues. Germline V gene data show CDR1 as SGDLS and CDR2 as YYNGEE. V lost 3 bases, J lost 0 bases, and 9 bases stayed unmatched. CDR3 amino acids: CASSASSGGGLSYNEQFF. The CDR3 DNA reads as TGTGCCAGCAGCGCCTCTAGCGGGGGTGGACTCTCCTACAATGAGCAGTTCTTC.

This clone was observed a single time. The rearrangement uses TRBV7-8 and TRBJ2-7; 11 bases are a match to TRBD1. This CDR3 has 16 amino acids. V trimming: 5 bases; J trimming: 2 bases; junction bases outside the gene matches: 8. Germline V gene lookup returns CDR1 SGHVS and CDR2 FQNEAQ. The CDR3 sequence is CASSTRTGGAAYEQYF. DNA for the CDR3: TGTGCCAGCAGCACCCGGACAGGGGGCGCCGCCTACGAGCAGTACTTC. The variable domain in full, with the rest retrieved from reference TRBV7-8 and TRBJ2-7, is GAGVSQSPRYKVAKRGQDVALRCDPISGHVSLFWYQQALGQGPEFLTYFQNEAQLDKSGLPSDRFFAERPEGSVSTLKIQRTQQEDSAVYLCASSTRTGGAAYEQYFGPGTRLTVT.

In its sample, this clone was seen once. The chain combines TRBV28 with TRBJ2-5, with a weak D call TRBD2 (7 bases). The CDR3 consists of 14 residues. Germline lookup yields CDR1 MDHEN and CDR2 SYDVKM. Trimming pared 6 bases from V and 5 bases from J, leaving 16 bases between. The CDR3 sequence: CASSTNREGETQYF. The CDR3 nucleotides read TGTGCCAGCAGCACTAACAGGGAGGGGGAGACCCAGTACTTC. Complete variable domain (other parts from reference TRBV28 and TRBJ2-5): DVKVTQSSRYLVKRTGEKVFLECVQDMDHENMFWYRQDPGLGLRLIYFSYDVKMKEKGDIPEGYSVSREKKERFSLILESASTNQTSMYLCASSTNREGETQYFGPGTRLLVL.

About this clone: In the same sample, other DNA sequences code for this CDR3. The rearrangement joins TRBV27 to TRBJ1-5; TRBD1 agrees at 8 bases. Germline CDR1 and CDR2: MNHEY and SMNVEV (reference sequence). Trimming took 5 bases from V and 4 from J; bases not matched to a gene: 4. CDR3 length equals 14 residues. CDR3 amino acids: CASSPGQGNQPQHF. The CDR3 nucleotides read TGTGCCAGCAGTCCCGGACAGGGTAATCAGCCCCAGCATTTT.

Remarks on this clone: Relative to the germline gene, one junction end is altered; a read error may explain this. The V call is TRBV13, the J call TRBJ2-7; a weak D match, TRBD2 (6 bases). This CDR3 is built from 15 residues. The germline gives CDR1 PRHDT, CDR2 FYEKMQ (reference sequence). CDR3 coding DNA: TGTGCCAGCAGCCTAGGGTCCGGGGGACCCTACGAGCAGTACTTC. This encodes CASSLGSGGPYEQYF.

This sequence joins TRBV19 and TRBJ1-5; D not certain. With 5 bases removed from V and 0 bases from J, the gap between germline ends came to 11 bases. CDR1 and CDR2 from the germline V gene are LNHDA and SQIVND (reference sequence). CDR3 length equals 15 residues. CDR3 amino acids: CASSYQIYSNQPQHF. The CDR3 bases are TGTGCCAGTAGTTATCAGATTTATAGCAATCAGCCCCAGCATTTT.

This clone was seen just once. This sequence joins TRBV4-3 and TRBJ2-7; D is perhaps TRBD2 (5 bases). Per the germline V gene, CDR1 is LGHNA and CDR2 is YSLEER. The V gene lost 1 base and the J gene lost 2 bases, with 12 bases spanning the gap. The CDR3 runs to 15 residues. The CDR3 DNA follows: TGCGCCAGCAGCCAAGGCTCCGGGATTGCCTACGAGCAGTACTTC. Translated: CASSQGSGIAYEQYF.

The rearrangement links TRBV13 to TRBJ1-2; tentative D call: TRBD1 (6 bases). The germline gives CDR1 PRHDT, CDR2 FYEKMQ (reference sequence). This CDR3 has 13 amino acids. The V gene lost 4 bases and the J gene lost 7 bases, with 13 bases spanning the gap. The CDR3 DNA sequence: TGTGCCAGCAGCTCGGAGGGGGGGTCTGGCTACACCTTC. Its translation: CASSSEGGSGYTF.

The chain is built from TRBV18 and TRBJ2-2, with 8 bases lining up with TRBD1. After removal of 4 bases from V and 7 bases from J, the junction contained 8 bases not matched to a gene. Germline V gene lookup returns CDR1 KGHSH and CDR2 LQKENI. This CDR3 is 15 amino acids long. The CDR3 DNA follows: TGTGCCAGCTCACAGAGACAGGGGAGCGGCGGGGAGCTGTTTTTT. This codes for CASSQRQGSGGELFF.

The gene calls are TRBV5-6 and TRBJ2-1; D call uncertain. V was shortened by 1 base and J by 6 bases, with 8 bases between the two germline ends. From germline, CDR1 is SGHDT and CDR2 YYEEEE. CDR3 size: 13 residues. CDR3 bases: TGTGCCAGCAGCTTGCCCAGCGCCAATGAGCAGTTCTTC. Its protein is CASSLPSANEQFF.

This rearrangement joins TRBV9 to TRBJ2-5; 7 positions agree with TRBD2. This CDR3 contains 15 residues. The ends lost 3 bases at V and 1 base at J; junction bases unmatched: 6. Germline-derived CDR1 and CDR2 are SGDLS and YYNGEE. CDR3 nucleotides: TGTGCCAGCAGCGCCTTATTAGCGGGCCAAGAGACCCAGTACTTC. Its translation: CASSALLAGQETQYF.

CDR3 protein: CASSPGQGANTGELFF. Written as DNA, the CDR3 is TGTGCCAGCAGCCCCGGGCAGGGGGCGAACACCGGGGAGCTGTTTTTT. This chain joins TRBV5-6 and TRBJ2-2, with 7 bases matching TRBD1. Unmatched junction bases numbered 6, after V lost 4 bases and J lost 0 bases. The germline V gene has CDR1 SGHDT and CDR2 YYEEEE. The CDR3 runs to 16 residues.

The chain joins TRBV2 to TRBJ1-2, with TRBD1 matching over 8 bases. Germline loops: CDR1 SNHLY, CDR2 FYNNEI. The ends lost 4 bases at V and 8 bases at J; junction bases unmatched: 15. The CDR3 is 16 residues long. CDR3 amino acids: CASSVFLGTGTRGYTF. The CDR3 bases are TGTGCCAGCAGTGTGTTTCTCGGGACAGGAACTCGAGGCTACACCTTC. Based on the CDR3 plus reference TRBV2 and TRBJ1-2, the full variable domain is EPEVTQTPSHQVTQMGQEVILRCVPISNHLYFYWYRQILGQKVEFLVSFYNNEISEKSEIFDDQFSVERPDGSNFTLKIRSTKLEDSAMYFCASSVFLGTGTRGYTFGSGTRLTVV.

The chain uses TRBV5-6 and TRBJ2-1; D unclear. The V end was cut by 4 bases, the J end by 4 bases, with 9 bases between. Germline V lookup: CDR1 SGHDT, CDR2 YYEEEE. The CDR3 consists of 13 residues. CDR3 DNA sequence: TGTGCCAGCAGCCTGTCTACGTACAATGAGCAGTTCTTC. As protein: CASSLSTYNEQFF.

J is TRBJ1-2 and V is TRBV29-1, with 7 positions matching TRBD1. Germline assignment: CDR1 SQVTM and CDR2 ANQGSEA. This CDR3 is 14 amino acids long. J gave up 1 base and V 7 bases, and 9 bases lay outside the gene matches. CDR3 sequence: CSAQGDRFNYGYTF. The CDR3 DNA reads as TGCAGCGCCCAGGGGGACAGATTTAACTATGGCTACACCTTC.

J is TRBJ2-3 and V is TRBV4-3, with a weak D call TRBD2 (6 bases). Per germline, CDR1 LGHNA and CDR2 YSLEER. Trimming pared 3 bases from V and 1 base from J, leaving 11 bases between. This CDR3 spans 15 amino acids. In DNA, the CDR3 is TGCGCCAGCAGCCAGACTCTAGCGCGCACAGATACGCAGTATTTT. Encoded protein: CASSQTLARTDTQYF.

This rearrangement joins TRBV13 to TRBJ1-3; 9 nucleotides align to TRBD1. The CDR3 is 16 residues long. V was pared by 3 bases and J by 2 bases, with 5 bases of the junction left unmatched. Germline V gene lookup returns CDR1 PRHDT and CDR2 FYEKMQ (reference sequence). In DNA, the CDR3 is TGTGCCAGCAGCTTCGGGACAGGGAGAGCTGGAAACACCATATATTTT. Encoded protein: CASSFGTGRAGNTIYF.

The V and J genes are TRBV4-3 and TRBJ2-2, with TRBD2 matching 8 bases. CDR1 and CDR2 from the germline V gene are LGHNA and YSLEER. The junction had 8 bases not matched to a gene; V was cut back by 2 bases and J by 3 bases. The CDR3 contains 17 residues. The CDR3 sequence: CASSQNPGGADTGELFF. The CDR3 bases are TGCGCCAGCAGCCAAAACCCCGGGGGGGCCGACACCGGGGAGCTGTTTTTT.

V gene TRBV29-1 combines with J gene TRBJ1-2; tentative D call: TRBD1 (5 bases). The V gene lost 5 bases and the J gene lost 7 bases, with 14 bases spanning the gap. Germline CDR1 SQVTM, CDR2 ANQGSEA. This CDR3 region has 12 residues. As DNA, the CDR3 is TGCAGCGTTCTCGGGGCGGAGGGTGGCTACACCTTC. This encodes CSVLGAEGGYTF.

The chain is built from TRBV18 and TRBJ2-1; 10 positions match TRBD2. Trimming removed 4 bases from V and 6 bases from J; junction bases left unmatched: 6. Germline V gene lookup returns CDR1 KGHSH and CDR2 LQKENI. The CDR3 spans 15 residues. The CDR3 region has the DNA TGTGCCAGCTCACTAACTAGCGGGGAGGCCAATGAGCAGTTCTTC. Translating gives CASSLTSGEANEQFF.

V and J are TRBV5-6 and TRBJ2-7; D may be TRBD2 (6 bases). V was clipped by 0 bases and J by 0 bases, with 10 bases between them. Germline values: CDR1 SGHDT, CDR2 YYEEEE. The CDR3 runs 15 residues. The CDR3 DNA reads TGTGCCAGCAGCTTGGGGGTAGCGGTCTCCTACGAGCAGTACTTC. Residues: CASSLGVAVSYEQYF. Full variable domain (outside the CDR3, taken from reference TRBV5-6 and TRBJ2-7): DAGVTQSPTHLIKTRGQQVTLRCSPKSGHDTVSWYQQALGQGPQFIFQYYEEEERQRGNFPDRFSGHQFPNYSSELNVNALLLGDSALYLCASSLGVAVSYEQYFGPGTRLTVT.

This chain links TRBV9 with TRBJ2-1; 7 nucleotides align to TRBD2. The CDR3 extends over 17 amino acids. CDR1 is SGDLS and CDR2 is YYNGEE in the germline V gene. The junction had 14 bases not matched to a gene; V was cut back by 4 bases and J by 4 bases. CDR3 region: CASSTPSGLGTYNEQFF. The CDR3 DNA sequence: TGTGCCAGCAGCACCCCTTCCGGACTAGGGACGTACAATGAGCAGTTCTTC.

The chain carries TRBV2 and TRBJ1-1; 7 bases agree with TRBD1. The CDR3 is made up of 14 amino acids. Germline values: CDR1 SNHLY, CDR2 FYNNEI. V gave up 4 bases and J gave up 5 bases; unmatched junction bases: 7. The CDR3 sequence: CASSGEGAETEAFF. In nucleotides, the CDR3 is TGTGCCAGCAGTGGTGAGGGGGCGGAAACTGAAGCTTTCTTT.

This clone came up a few times. The chain recombines TRBV28 with TRBJ2-7; TRBD2 is a possible D gene (5 bases). The CDR3 covers 13 residues. V was pared by 6 bases and J by 3 bases, with 12 bases between. The germline gives CDR1 MDHEN, CDR2 SYDVKM. CDR3 sequence reads: CASSLAQLYEQYF. The CDR3 nucleotides read TGTGCCAGCAGCTTAGCGCAACTCTACGAGCAGTACTTC.